This T cell receptor (beta chain) appears in the sequencing data of a study of blood T cell repertoires in COVID-19. Across the study: Acute-phase and convalescent COVID-19 samples originated in the United States, Italy and Spain. Nucleic acid was either cDNA or gDNA, and it came from T cells, B-cell-depleted T cells, or PBMCs.

Germline lookup yields CDR1 MGHDK and CDR2 SYGVNS. The germline V and J ends were trimmed by 4 bases and 4 bases, with 5 bases remaining between them. This CDR3 is 12 amino acids long. Methods used by the authors: Reference gene primer amplification yielded estimated nucleated cell counts. Profiled with immunoSEQ multiplex PCR; TCRdb holds only in-frame clones, not every one. The V and J calls and clone size come from that table; D and trimming were worked out from the DNA. Here the sample spans some 58,000 clones, 65% to 90% being singletons. Sequenced input: peripheral blood. V gene TRBV25-1 combines with J gene TRBJ2-1; D is unclear. The sequence was obtained from a man aged 35 to 55 with acute or convalescent COVID-19. The CDR3 spells CASSVEYNEQFF. DNA of the CDR3: TGTGCCAGCAGTGTGGAGTACAATGAGCAGTTCTTC.